Reported below is one T cell receptor (beta chain). The entry originates in a study of control samples from healthy donors and cancer patients. The CDR3 spans 15 residues. The germline V gene encodes CDR1 MNHEY and CDR2 SMNVEV (reference sequence). With 6 bases clipped from V and 4 bases from J, the junction kept 10 bases outside the gene matches. Sequenced by immunoSEQ multiplex PCR; TCRdb stores in-frame clones only, minus some. The sample has about 130,000 clones, less than 90% seen once. Sequenced material: blood. This chain links TRBV27 with TRBJ1-1; TRBD1 matches at 8 bases. This clonotype was sampled from a man between 18 and 29 years old in good health. CDR3 DNA sequence: TGTGCCAGCAGACTTTTCCTCGACAGGGGCACTGAAGCTTTCTTT. Its protein is CASRLFLDRGTEAFF.